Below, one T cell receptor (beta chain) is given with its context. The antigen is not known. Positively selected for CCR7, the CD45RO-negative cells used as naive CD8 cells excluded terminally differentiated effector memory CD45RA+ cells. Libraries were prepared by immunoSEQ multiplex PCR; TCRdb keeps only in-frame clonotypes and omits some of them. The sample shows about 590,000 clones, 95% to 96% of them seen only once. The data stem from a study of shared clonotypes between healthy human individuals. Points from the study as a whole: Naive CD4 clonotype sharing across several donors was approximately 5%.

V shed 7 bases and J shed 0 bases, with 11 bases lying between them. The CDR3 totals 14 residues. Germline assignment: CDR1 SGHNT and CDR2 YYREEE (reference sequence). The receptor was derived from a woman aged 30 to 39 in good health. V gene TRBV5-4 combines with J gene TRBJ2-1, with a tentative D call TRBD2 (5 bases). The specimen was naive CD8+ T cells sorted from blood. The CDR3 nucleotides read TGTGCCAGCGCGGAAAGCGGCTCCTACAATGAGCAGTTCTTC. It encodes CASAESGSYNEQFF.